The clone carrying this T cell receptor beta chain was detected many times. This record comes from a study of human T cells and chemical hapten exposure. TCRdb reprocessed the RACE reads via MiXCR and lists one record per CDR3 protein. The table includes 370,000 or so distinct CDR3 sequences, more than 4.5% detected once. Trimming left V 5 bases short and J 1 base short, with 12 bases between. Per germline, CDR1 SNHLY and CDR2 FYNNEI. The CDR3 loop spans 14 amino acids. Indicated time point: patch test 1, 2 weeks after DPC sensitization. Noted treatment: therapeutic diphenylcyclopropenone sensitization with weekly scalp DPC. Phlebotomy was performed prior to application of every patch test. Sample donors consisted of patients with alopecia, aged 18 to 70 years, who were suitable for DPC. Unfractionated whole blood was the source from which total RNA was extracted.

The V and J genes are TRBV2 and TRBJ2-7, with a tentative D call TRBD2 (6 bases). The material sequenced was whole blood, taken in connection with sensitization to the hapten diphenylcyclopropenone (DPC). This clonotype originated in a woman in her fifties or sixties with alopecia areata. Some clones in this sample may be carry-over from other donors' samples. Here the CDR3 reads CASSIAAGSYEQYF. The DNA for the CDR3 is TGTGCCAGCAGTATAGCGGCGGGATCCTACGAGCAGTACTTC.